Detailed here is one TCR beta chain. These data originate in a study of OX40 agonist ivuxolimab in advanced cancers. Overall study context: Checkpoint inhibitors had been given previously to under 50% of patients.

Germline values: CDR1 LNHDA, CDR2 SQIVND (reference sequence). The CDR3 covers 13 residues. The J segment lost 4 bases and the V segment lost 6 bases, leaving 4 bases of the junction unmatched. Using immunoSEQ multiplex PCR, the repertoire was profiled, and TCRdb retains in-frame clones only, with some absent. The data hold some 67,000 clones, with about 87% observed a single time. This chain joins TRBV19 and TRBJ2-3, with TRBD2 matching 7 bases. The clonotype was recovered from an adult with an advanced solid tumor such as melanoma, head and neck, liver or kidney cancer. The sequencing used CD4+ or CD8+ T cells sorted from blood, collected in a trial of the OX40 agonist ivuxolimab. CDR3 sequence: CASRGGAPDTQYF. The CDR3 coding sequence is TGTGCCAGTAGGGGAGGGGCGCCAGATACGCAGTATTTT.